The clone carrying this T cell receptor beta chain was observed a handful of times. The antigen is not known. Isolated RNA was reverse transcribed in full, so expressed TCRB transcripts were sequenced. Naive, central memory and regulatory T cell samples averaged roughly 4 million reads. The method was immunoSEQ multiplex PCR; TCRdb's version includes in-frame clones alone and lacks a portion of them. The table records 450,000 to 550,000 clones, about 32% of them present only once. The source of the sample is a study of beta chain features in type 1 diabetes. Regarding the study as a whole: Shortening of TCRB CDR3s, moderate but significant, appeared in all four CD4+ subsets of Type 1 diabetes patients.

Trimming shortened V by 0 bases and J by 6 bases, and 12 bases separated the two germline ends. Germline V gene data show CDR1 as LNHNV and CDR2 as YYDKDF (reference sequence). This CDR3 region has 14 residues. The V call is TRBV15, the J call TRBJ2-7; D is possibly TRBD1 (5 bases). Sequenced input: naive CD4+ T cells from blood. This clonotype was obtained from a man aged 18 to 30 in good health. The CDR3, as DNA: TGTGCCACCAGCAGAGACAGGGTCCCTTCCGAGCAGTACTTC. This sequence encodes CATSRDRVPSEQYF. The variable domain in full, with the rest retrieved from reference TRBV15 and TRBJ2-7, is DAMVIQNPRYQVTQFGKPVTLSCSQTLNHNVMYWYQQKSSQAPKLLFHYYDKDFNNEADTPDNFQSRRPNTSFCFLDIRSPGLGDTAMYLCATSRDRVPSEQYFGPGTRLTVT.